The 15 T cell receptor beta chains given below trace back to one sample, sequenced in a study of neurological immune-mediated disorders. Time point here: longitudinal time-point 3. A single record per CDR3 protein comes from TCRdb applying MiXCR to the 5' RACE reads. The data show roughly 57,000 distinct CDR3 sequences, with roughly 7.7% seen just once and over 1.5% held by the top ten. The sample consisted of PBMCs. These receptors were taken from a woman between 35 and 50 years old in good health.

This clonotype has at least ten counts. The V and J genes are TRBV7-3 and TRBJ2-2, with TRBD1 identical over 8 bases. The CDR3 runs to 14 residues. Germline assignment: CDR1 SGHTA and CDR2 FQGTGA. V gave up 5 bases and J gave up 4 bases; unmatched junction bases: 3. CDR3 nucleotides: TGTGCCAGCAGCACCGACAGGGGCACCGGGGAGCTGTTTTTT. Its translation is CASSTDRGTGELFF.

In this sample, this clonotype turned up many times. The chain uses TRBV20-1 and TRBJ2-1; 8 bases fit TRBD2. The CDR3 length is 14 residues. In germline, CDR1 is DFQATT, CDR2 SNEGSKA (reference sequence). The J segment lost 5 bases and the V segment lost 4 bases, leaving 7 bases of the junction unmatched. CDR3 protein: CSATPGGDHNEQFF. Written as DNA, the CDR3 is TGCAGTGCTACCCCGGGGGGGGACCACAATGAGCAGTTCTTC.

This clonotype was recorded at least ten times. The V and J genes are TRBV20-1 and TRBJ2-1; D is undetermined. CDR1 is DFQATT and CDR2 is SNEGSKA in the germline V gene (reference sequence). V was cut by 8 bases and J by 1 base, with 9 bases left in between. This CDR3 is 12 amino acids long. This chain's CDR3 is CSTQMSYNEQFF. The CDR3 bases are TGCAGTACACAGATGTCCTACAATGAGCAGTTCTTC.

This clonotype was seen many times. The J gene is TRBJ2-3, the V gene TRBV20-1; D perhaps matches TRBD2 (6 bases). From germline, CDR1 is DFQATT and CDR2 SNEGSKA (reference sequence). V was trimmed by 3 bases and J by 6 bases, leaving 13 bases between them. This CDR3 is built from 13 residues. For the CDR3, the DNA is TGCAGTGCTAGGCGACTAGAGGGGGATACGCAGTATTTT. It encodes CSARRLEGDTQYF.

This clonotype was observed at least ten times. CDR3 nucleotide sequence: TGCGCCAGCAGCCTAGGATGGACAGGGGTACAGACCCAGTACTTC. Protein product: CASSLGWTGVQTQYF. The chain uses TRBV5-1 and TRBJ2-5; TRBD1 matches 9 bases. The CDR3 contains 15 residues. J was trimmed by 6 bases and V by 4 bases; bases with no gene match: 10. Germline CDR1 is SGHRS and CDR2 is YFSETQ.

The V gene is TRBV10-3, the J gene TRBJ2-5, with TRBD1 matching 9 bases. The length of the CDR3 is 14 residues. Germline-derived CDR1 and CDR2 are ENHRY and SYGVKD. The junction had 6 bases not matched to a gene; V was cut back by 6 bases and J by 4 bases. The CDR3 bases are TGTGCCATCAGACGGGGACAGGGAGGAGAGACCCAGTACTTC. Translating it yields CAIRRGQGGETQYF.

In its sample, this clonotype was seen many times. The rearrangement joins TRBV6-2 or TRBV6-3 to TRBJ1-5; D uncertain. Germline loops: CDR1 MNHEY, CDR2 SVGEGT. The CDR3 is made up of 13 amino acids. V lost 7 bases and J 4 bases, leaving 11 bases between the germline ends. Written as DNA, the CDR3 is TGTGCCAGCAAGAGAAGCTTTAATCAGCCCCAGCATTTT. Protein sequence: CASKRSFNQPQHF.

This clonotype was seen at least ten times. CDR3 amino acids: CASSLKHSPGAGKQYF. The CDR3 nucleotides read TGTGCCAGCAGCCTAAAACACTCCCCGGGGGCGGGCAAGCAGTACTTC. This sequence joins TRBV14 and TRBJ2-7; D may correspond to TRBD1 or TRBD2 (6 bases each). Germline V gene lookup returns CDR1 SGHDN and CDR2 FVKESK. CDR3 length: 16 amino acids. The V gene lost 4 bases and the J gene lost 8 bases, with 24 bases spanning the gap.

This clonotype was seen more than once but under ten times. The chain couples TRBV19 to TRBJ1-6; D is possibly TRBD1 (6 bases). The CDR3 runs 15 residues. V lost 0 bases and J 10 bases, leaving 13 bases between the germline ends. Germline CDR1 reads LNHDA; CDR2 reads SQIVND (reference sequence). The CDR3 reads CASSIDRGPRSPLHF. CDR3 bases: TGTGCCAGTAGTATAGATCGGGGGCCGCGCTCACCCCTCCACTTT.

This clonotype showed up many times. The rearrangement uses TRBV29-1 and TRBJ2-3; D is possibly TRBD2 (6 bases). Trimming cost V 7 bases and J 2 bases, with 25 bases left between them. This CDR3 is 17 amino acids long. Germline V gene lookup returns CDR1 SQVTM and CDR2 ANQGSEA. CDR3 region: CSATEPGDLRPTDTQYF. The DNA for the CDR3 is TGCAGCGCGACCGAACCGGGAGACCTGCGGCCCACAGATACGCAGTATTTT.

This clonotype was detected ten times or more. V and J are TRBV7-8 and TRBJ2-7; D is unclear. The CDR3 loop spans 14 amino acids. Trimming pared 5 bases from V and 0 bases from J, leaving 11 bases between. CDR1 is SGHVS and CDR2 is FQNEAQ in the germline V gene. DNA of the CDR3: TGTGCCAGCAGCCTCCACGGACGCTCCTACGAGCAGTACTTC. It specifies CASSLHGRSYEQYF.

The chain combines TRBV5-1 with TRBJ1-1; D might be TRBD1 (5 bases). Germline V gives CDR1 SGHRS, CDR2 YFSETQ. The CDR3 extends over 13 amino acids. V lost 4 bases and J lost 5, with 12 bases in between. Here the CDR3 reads CASSGGGVTEAFF. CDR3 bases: TGCGCCAGCAGCGGGGGGGGTGTTACTGAAGCTTTCTTT.

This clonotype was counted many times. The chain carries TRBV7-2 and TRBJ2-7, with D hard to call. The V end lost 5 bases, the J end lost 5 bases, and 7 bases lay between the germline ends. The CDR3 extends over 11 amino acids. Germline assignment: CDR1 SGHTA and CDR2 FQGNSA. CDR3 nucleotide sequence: TGTGCCAGCAGCCGAAGGGACGAGCAGTACTTC. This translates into CASSRRDEQYF.

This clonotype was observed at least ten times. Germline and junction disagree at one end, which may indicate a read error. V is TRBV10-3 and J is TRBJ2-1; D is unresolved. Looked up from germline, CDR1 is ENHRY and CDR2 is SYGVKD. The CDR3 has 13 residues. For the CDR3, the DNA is TGTGCCATCGGTGAAGGTACTCACAATGAGCAGTTCTTC. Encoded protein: CAIGEGTHNEQFF.

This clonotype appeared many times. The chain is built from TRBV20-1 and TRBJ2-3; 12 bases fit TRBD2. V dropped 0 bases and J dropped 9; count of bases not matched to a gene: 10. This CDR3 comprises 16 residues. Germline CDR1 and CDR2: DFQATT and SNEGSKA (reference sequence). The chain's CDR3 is CSARDVLAGGPWTQYF. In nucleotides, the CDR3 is TGCAGTGCTAGAGATGTCCTAGCGGGAGGGCCGTGGACGCAGTATTTT.